This T cell receptor (beta chain) was profiled in a study of human T cells and chemical hapten exposure (dated by TCRdb to about 2021). Regarding the complete study: For sensitization, 2% DPC in acetone was applied to a 2 cm by 2 cm area of upper inner arm skin. Patients additionally received weekly therapeutic DPC doses to the scalp throughout the approximately 24-week study period. Patch testing was done on the upper back using Finn chambers containing 0.01% DPC, and results were scored after 6 days according to International Contact Dermatitis Research Group standards. The patient cohort, mostly female, included alopecia areata with under or over 50% scalp involvement, alopecia totalis and alopecia universalis. Libraries were combined into a pool for sequencing, and differences in TCR yield between samples came mainly from small differences in library volumes within the pool. In alopecia patients, the study followed how the peripheral blood TCR repertoire changed in vivo over primary and secondary sensitization to diphenylcyclopropenone (DPC), a hapten. Blood samples were taken from patients before sensitization (week 0) and at 2, 6 and about 24 weeks after DPC sensitization. For TCR sequencing, blood came from about 29 alopecia patients at anywhere from one to four time points (pre-sensitization, 2, 6 and 24 weeks).

Reading from cysteine to valine, the CDR3 counts 15 amino acids. Kept here is only the CDR3 DNA, which spans 45 bases and is read in frame from base 1. The germline ends are 15 bases apart after V is trimmed by 6 bases and J by 0 bases. In the case of this clonotype: Its antigen target is currently unknown. No per-base quality is available; no much larger clone lies one base away.

Broader findings and caveats from the paper: No change with DPC sensitization was found in the number of TCRs above 1 in 1000 frequency, and no evidence of global repertoire structure alterations was found. After repeated subsampling, the strength of the expansion versus patch-test correlation and the threshold at which it became significant changed. Because every patient had alopecia, a presumed autoimmune disease, the patients' immune response might differ from that of healthy individuals. A positive correlation was found between the number of PT1 expanded TCRs and patch test score, with significance reached at thresholds 8, 16 and 32 but not 4. Compared with pre-sensitization or healthy control sets, expanded TCRs formed significantly more large CDR3 similarity clusters, which is consistent with antigen-driven responses.

Libraries were prepared through RACE. This sample was sequenced with a NextSeq 500. During library preparation, unique molecular identifiers were attached to individual cDNA molecules so that TCRs could be counted in a quantitative, reproducible way. Both TCR alpha and TCR beta chains were sequenced from each blood RNA sample. The authors' pipeline ran thus. A median of around 96,000 TCRs per sample was observed, with a range of about 23,224 to 750,000. V, J and CDR3 annotation of the TCR reads was performed with the Decombinator software suite. To make PS versus PT1 abundance plots, every sample was subsampled to the same number of TCRs (28,000). TCRs were defined as expanded if absent before sensitization and observed at least eight times at the 2-week time point. TCRdb itself trimmed the public reads at Q25 with fastp, ran MiXCR and retained productive beta chains. Records with the same CDR3 protein are collapsed into one entry carrying the most frequent genes and DNA. The authors' filters were not applied to this entry. Here the sample has tens of thousands of distinct CDR3 sequences; 10% occur a single time. The ten largest make up about 2% of the sample.

This specimen's time point label, interpreted: patch test 1, 2 weeks after DPC sensitization. The meaning of the sample's treatment or condition label: therapeutic diphenylcyclopropenone sensitization with weekly scalp DPC. At every patch-test visit, the blood draw took place before the patch test was put on. Patients were considered eligible if aged 18 to 70, diagnosed with alopecia and deemed suitable for DPC therapy, and patients were excluded if pregnant. Unfractionated whole blood was collected in Tempus Blood RNA tubes, and total RNA was extracted from that blood. Specimen: whole blood, collected in connection with sensitization to the hapten diphenylcyclopropenone (DPC). The clonotype originates from a man in his forties or fifties with alopecia areata. Some clones in this sample may be carry-over from other donors' samples. The chain is made from TRBV12-3 or TRBV12-4 and TRBJ2-7; the D gene may be TRBD1 or TRBD2, since each aligns over 5 bases. The CDR3 sequence is CASSEPGRSSYEQYV. At the DNA level, the sequence is TGTGCCAGCAGCGAACCGGGACGGAGCTCCTACGAGCAGTACGTC.